Shown below are 3 T cell receptor beta chains from a single sample sequenced in a study of beta chain features in type 1 diabetes. Regarding the study as a whole: TCRB CDR3s were moderately but significantly shorter in Type 1 diabetes patients in all four CD4+ subsets.

For these receptors, no antigen is known. Every isolated RNA sample was fully reverse transcribed, so sequencing captured expressed TCRB transcripts. TCRdb's table, derived via immunoSEQ multiplex PCR, lists solely in-frame clones and lacks some. The sample yields roughly 180,000 clones, approximately 8% seen once. The sequencing sample was made of central memory CD4+ T cells from blood. Receptors were obtained from a man between 18 and 29 years old with type 1 diabetes.

V usage is TRBV28 and J usage is TRBJ2-1, with 15 bases matching TRBD2. Germline V gene data show CDR1 as MDHEN and CDR2 as SYDVKM. The CDR3 extends over 15 amino acids. Trimming removed 6 bases from V and 11 bases from J; junction bases left unmatched: 8. Here the CDR3 DNA reads TGTGCCAGCAGACCCGGGACTAGCGGGGGGTGGCAGCAGTTCTTC. It specifies CASRPGTSGGWQQFF.

The chain combines TRBV4-2 with TRBJ2-7; 8 positions agree with TRBD1. V dropped 3 bases and J dropped 2; count of bases not matched to a gene: 9. The CDR3 sequence is 16 residues long. CDR1 is LGHNA and CDR2 is YNFKEQ in the germline V gene. In nucleotides, the CDR3 is TGTGCCAGCAGCCACTCCTCCGGGACAGGCACCTACGAGCAGTACTTC. Translating gives CASSHSSGTGTYEQYF.

The table lists this clone with a few counts. The chain uses TRBV4-3 and TRBJ1-5, with D possibly being TRBD1 (5 bases). This CDR3 spans 15 amino acids. Between the trimmed V and J ends, which lost 0 bases and 5 bases, there was a span of 11 bases. The V gene's germline CDR1 is LGHNA and CDR2 YSLEER. Here the CDR3 reads CASSQDAGGDQPQHF. CDR3 nucleotides: TGCGCCAGCAGCCAAGATGCCGGGGGAGATCAGCCCCAGCATTTT.